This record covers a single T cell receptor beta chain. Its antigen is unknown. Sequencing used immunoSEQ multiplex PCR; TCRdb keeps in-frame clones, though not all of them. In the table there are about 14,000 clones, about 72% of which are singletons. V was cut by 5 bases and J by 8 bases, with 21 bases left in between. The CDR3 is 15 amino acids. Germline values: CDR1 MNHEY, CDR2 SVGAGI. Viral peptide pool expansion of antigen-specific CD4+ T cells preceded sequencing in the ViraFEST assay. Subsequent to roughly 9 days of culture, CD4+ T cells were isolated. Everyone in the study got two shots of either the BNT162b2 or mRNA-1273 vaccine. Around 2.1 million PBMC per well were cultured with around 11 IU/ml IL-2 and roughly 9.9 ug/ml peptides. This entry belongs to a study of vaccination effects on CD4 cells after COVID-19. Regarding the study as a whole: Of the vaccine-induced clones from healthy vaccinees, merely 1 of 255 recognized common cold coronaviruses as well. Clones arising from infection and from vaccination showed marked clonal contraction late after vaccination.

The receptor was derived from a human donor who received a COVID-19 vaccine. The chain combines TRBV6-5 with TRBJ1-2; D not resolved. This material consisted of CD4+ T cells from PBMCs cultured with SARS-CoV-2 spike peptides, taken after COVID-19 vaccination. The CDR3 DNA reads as TGTGCCAGCAGTCAAAATTACGAGGTATGGAGCGGCTACACCTTC. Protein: CASSQNYEVWSGYTF.